These T cell receptor beta chains were read from a single sample in a study of T cells in localized non-small cell lung cancer. The method was immunoSEQ multiplex PCR; TCRdb's version includes in-frame clones alone and lacks a portion of them. Of over 40,000 clones in the sample, 75% to 90% were seen once. The source material was peripheral blood mononuclear cells, sampled before any cancer treatment. The receptors come from a man between 40 and 70 years old with stage III lung adenocarcinoma. Each CDR3 is given without its conserved first and last residue. Clone size appears in some rows only: once, few, many, or a class for an expanded clone.

>.|TRBV27|TRBJ2-7
ASSWDRASYEQY
>.|TRBV5-5|TRBJ1-2
ASSFGASAGYT
>.|TRBV6-5|TRBJ1-2
ASSRTEVGTYGYT
>.|TRBV5-6|TRBJ1-5
ASSRTGESNQPQH
>.|TRBV7-2|TRBJ2-5
ASSLAGQGSETQY
>.|TRBV27|TRBJ2-1
ASRPGTGGNYEQF
>.|TRBV19|TRBJ2-1
ASSIVGTGGLNEQF
>few|TRBV14|TRBJ1-1
ASSRWMNTEAF
>.|TRBV19|TRBJ2-7
ASSIVTSGSHEQY
>.|TRBV11-2|TRBJ2-3
ASSFFGQLGDTQY
>.|TRBV5-1|TRBJ2-6
ASSGSGGLSGANVLT
>.|TRBV30|TRBJ1-4
AWSVPQLNEKLF
>once|TRBV11-2|TRBJ2-4
ASSPDRDRGNIQY
>.|TRBV15|TRBJ1-6
ATSFHEVEASSYNSPLH
>.|TRBV9|TRBJ2-3
ASTTMSSTHTDTQY
>.|TRBV7-9|TRBJ1-1
AGTGGPEAF
>once|TRBV6-1|TRBJ2-2
AAIVPGHTGELF
>.|TRBV27|TRBJ2-3
ASQPGPDTQY
>.|TRBV19|TRBJ2-3
ASTEASSTDTQY
>.|TRBV5-1|TRBJ1-1
ASSLGTEVNTEAF
>.|TRBV11-1|TRBJ1-6
ASSRTGNNSPLH
>.|TRBV5-6|TRBJ1-3
ASSWGTLSGNTIY
>.|TRBV27|TRBJ1-5
ASSLSGVGNQPQH
>few|TRBV21-1|TRBJ2-7
ATPGDPLTEQY
>.|TRBV30|TRBJ1-1
AWSVGNTEAF
>few|TRBV18|TRBJ1-1
ASSPPPSRNTEAF
>once|TRBV9|TRBJ1-1
ASSAPGQGQNTEAF
>once|TRBV4-3|TRBJ2-7
ASSQEIGGTYEQY
>.|TRBV18|TRBJ2-7
ASSPKPGLYEQY
>.|TRBV4-3|TRBJ1-2
ASSQDTGVYYGYT
>.|TRBV10-3|TRBJ2-1
AISRGGAPNEQF
>.|TRBV7-9|TRBJ2-3
ASSYSDTQY
>.|TRBV15|TRBJ1-3
ATSRVHSGNTIY
>.|TRBV6-1|TRBJ1-3
ASSESRVWRGNTIY
>.|TRBV14|TRBJ2-1
ASSQDYRYNEQF
>.|TRBV7-9|TRBJ1-1
ASSLGVAAEAF
>.|TRBV12-5|TRBJ1-2
ASGLVGGGDGYT